The 8 T cell receptor beta chains in this list originate from one sample, sequenced in a study of T cell changes during pregnancy in multiple sclerosis. TCRdb's table, derived via immunoSEQ multiplex PCR, lists solely in-frame clones and lacks some. The table has about 89,000 clones, around 94% seen once. Sample: peripheral blood, taken after pregnancy. These receptors were taken from a female donor in good health, enrolled as a control in a pregnancy study.

The DNA for the CDR3 is TGTGCCAGCAGTTTTGGGCCTTGGTACGAGCAGTACTTC. It is translated as CASSFGPWYEQYF. The V call is TRBV27, the J call TRBJ2-7, with D uncertain. In germline, CDR1 is MNHEY, CDR2 SMNVEV (reference sequence). Deletions cut 3 bases from V and 4 bases from J, with 10 bases between. The CDR3 contains 13 residues.

This chain links TRBV5-1 with TRBJ2-3; tentatively, D is TRBD2 (6 bases). CDR3 length: 17 amino acids. With 0 bases removed from V and 0 bases from J, the gap between germline ends came to 14 bases. CDR1 and CDR2 from the germline V gene are SGHRS and YFSETQ. This CDR3 is CASSLDWAGTSTDTQYF. As DNA, the CDR3 is TGCGCCAGCAGCTTGGATTGGGCGGGAACTAGCACAGATACGCAGTATTTT.

The chain is built from TRBV9 and TRBJ2-5; a weak D match, TRBD1 (6 bases). The V end was cut by 3 bases, the J end by 4 bases, with 13 bases between. Germline V CDR1 and CDR2: SGDLS, YYNGEE. This CDR3 has 14 residues. The CDR3 DNA reads as TGTGCCAGCAGCGCCCCCATAGGGGGAGAGACCCAGTACTTC. It codes for CASSAPIGGETQYF.

This clone occurred once. This chain connects TRBV5-1 to TRBJ2-7, with 10 positions matching TRBD1. V was clipped by 2 bases and J by 0 bases; unmatched bases: 5. CDR3 length equals 16 residues. Germline assignment: CDR1 SGHRS and CDR2 YFSETQ. Here the CDR3 DNA reads TGCGCCAGCAGCTTACCTAGGACAGGGGGCTCCTACGAGCAGTACTTC. It encodes CASSLPRTGGSYEQYF.

The chain uses TRBV5-6 and TRBJ2-2; D gene ambiguous. The V gene lost 4 bases and the J gene lost 4 bases, with 11 bases spanning the gap. This CDR3 comprises 14 residues. CDR1 and CDR2 from the germline V gene are SGHDT and YYEEEE. The CDR3 sequence is CASSRPSGTGELFF. The CDR3 nucleotides are TGTGCCAGCAGCCGTCCATCGGGCACCGGGGAGCTGTTTTTT.

This chain connects TRBV7-2 to TRBJ2-1; 12 bases align to TRBD2. The length of the CDR3 is 15 residues. Per the germline V gene, CDR1 is SGHTA and CDR2 is FQGNSA. V dropped 4 bases and J dropped 9; count of bases not matched to a gene: 7. The CDR3 DNA reads TGTGCCAGCAGCTATAGACTAGCGGGAGCGGGTGAGCAGTTCTTC. Its translation is CASSYRLAGAGEQFF. Complete variable domain (other parts from reference TRBV7-2 and TRBJ2-1): GAGVSQSPSNKVTEKGKDVELRCDPISGHTALYWYRQSLGQGLEFLIYFQGNSAPDKSGLPSDRFSAERTGGSVSTLTIQRTQQEDSAVYLCASSYRLAGAGEQFFGPGTRLTVL.

The V call is TRBV6-1, the J call TRBJ1-4; D may be TRBD1 (6 bases). This CDR3 spans 14 amino acids. Germline V lookup: CDR1 MNHNS, CDR2 SASEGT. V shed 6 bases and J shed 7 bases, with 15 bases lying between them. CDR3 in DNA: TGTGCCAGCAGACTTACAGGGAGGGGTGAAAAACTGTTTTTT. Its protein product is CASRLTGRGEKLFF.

This clone was seen just once. The chain combines TRBV28 with TRBJ1-5; 7 bases line up with TRBD1. The CDR3 has 17 residues. The germline CDR1 and CDR2 sequences are MDHEN and SYDVKM. Trimming at V came to 2 bases and at J to 0 bases, leaving 7 bases not matched to a gene. CDR3 residues: CASSLRTGAYSNQPQHF. CDR3 bases: TGTGCCAGCAGTTTACGAACAGGGGCCTATAGCAATCAGCCCCAGCATTTT.